These 8 T cell receptor beta chains originate from one sample sequenced in a study of vaccination and CD4 T cells after COVID-19. These receptors have no known antigen. As for treatment: roughly 10-day PBMC culture with coronavirus spike peptide pools or control peptides (ViraFEST assay). Those CD4+ T cells from the unexposed donor predate the COVID-19 pandemic (2011-2018). The Oncomine TCR Beta short-read assay was applied to DNA of cultured CD4+ T cells. The authors extracted genomic DNA from cultured CD4+ T cells. A single record per CDR3 protein comes from TCRdb applying MiXCR to the PCR reads. The profile covers roughly 11,000 distinct CDR3 sequences, with around a third appearing a single time and more than 15% taken by the ten largest. Source material: CD4+ T cells from blood, cultured in vitro. The receptors were sampled from a human donor in good health.

This clonotype was seen only a few times. The chain combines TRBV19 with TRBJ2-7, with 7 nucleotides matching TRBD2. This CDR3 comprises 14 residues. J was trimmed by 4 bases and V by 6 bases; bases with no gene match: 9. The germline gives CDR1 LNHDA, CDR2 SQIVND (reference sequence). The CDR3 coding sequence is TGTGCCAGTAGGAGGGCCGCCGGGGGGTACGAGCAGTACTTC. Translating it yields CASRRAAGGYEQYF.

The V and J genes are TRBV30 and TRBJ2-5; D gene unclear. This CDR3 comprises 13 residues. Germline CDR1 GTSNPN, CDR2 SVGIG (reference sequence). V dropped 0 bases and J dropped 5 bases, with 10 bases sitting between them. The DNA of the CDR3 is TGTGCCTGGAGTGTAGTAGTCGGGGAGACCCAGTACTTC. Amino acid sequence: CAWSVVVGETQYF.

The chain is built from TRBV4-1 and TRBJ2-2; D may be TRBD1 (5 bases). Trimming pared 0 bases from V and 5 bases from J, leaving 13 bases between. This CDR3 is built from 16 residues. Germline V CDR1 and CDR2: MGHRA, YSYEKL. Written as DNA, the CDR3 is TGCGCCAGCAGCCAAGAACCCAGGGTGGCGACCGGGGAGCTGTTTTTT. It yields the protein CASSQEPRVATGELFF.

With regard to this clonotype: Since no conserved phenylalanine or tryptophan closes the CDR3, a read error is the likely cause. The DNA is left out, because the CDR3 cannot be placed on it with certainty; the CDR3 is given as TCRdb lists it. V gene TRBV21-1 combines with J gene TRBJ2-5; the table's TRBD1 call for D was not verified on the DNA. TRBV21-1 is termed a pseudogene. The CDR3 is 15 amino acids long, termini counted. The chain's CDR3 is CASSTEDRVRETQYL.

The chain links TRBV20-1 to TRBJ2-2, with 8 bases identical to TRBD1. The CDR3 is 13 amino acids. The V gene's germline CDR1 is DFQATT and CDR2 SNEGSKA (reference sequence). V lost 4 bases to trimming and J lost 6 bases; unmatched junction nucleotides: 4. CDR3 in amino acids: CSAKRQGPGELFF. CDR3 DNA sequence: TGCAGTGCTAAAAGACAGGGGCCCGGGGAGCTGTTTTTT.

V is TRBV6-2 or TRBV6-3 and J is TRBJ2-7; D may be TRBD1 (5 bases). The CDR3 loop spans 15 amino acids. From germline, CDR1 is MNHEY and CDR2 SVGEGT. The V end lost 4 bases, the J end lost 2 bases, and 15 bases lay between the germline ends. CDR3 region: CASSWLRRVTYEQYF. The CDR3, as DNA: TGTGCCAGCAGTTGGTTGCGCAGGGTAACCTACGAGCAGTACTTC.

This clonotype was seen a handful of times. The chain employs TRBV19 and TRBJ2-4, with TRBD1 matching over 7 bases. V was clipped by 7 bases and J by 8 bases; unmatched bases: 11. The germline CDR1 and CDR2 sequences are LNHDA and SQIVND (reference sequence). CDR3 length: 14 residues. CDR3 sequence: CASNPQGRRDIQYF. CDR3 bases: TGTGCCAGTAACCCACAGGGGCGACGGGACATTCAGTACTTC.

There are a few counts of this clonotype. J is TRBJ1-5 and V is TRBV6-2 or TRBV6-3; 7 nucleotides match TRBD1. This CDR3 has 13 amino acids. Germline V lookup: CDR1 MNHEY, CDR2 SVGEGT. V dropped 7 bases and J dropped 5; count of bases not matched to a gene: 5. This CDR3 is CASNRDSDQPQHF. In DNA, the CDR3 is TGTGCCAGCAACCGGGACAGTGATCAGCCCCAGCATTTT.